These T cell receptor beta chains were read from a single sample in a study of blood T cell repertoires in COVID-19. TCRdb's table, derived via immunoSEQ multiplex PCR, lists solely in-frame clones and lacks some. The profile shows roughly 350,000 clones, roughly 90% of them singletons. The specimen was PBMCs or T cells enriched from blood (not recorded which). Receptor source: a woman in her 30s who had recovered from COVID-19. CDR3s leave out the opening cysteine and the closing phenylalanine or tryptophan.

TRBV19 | ASSPKPGQGYNEQF
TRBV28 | ASISRGEGNQPQH
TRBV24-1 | ASYSGQSTEAF
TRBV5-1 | ASSTMAGEPHNEQF
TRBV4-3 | ASSQDKIGETYTGELF
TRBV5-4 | ASSLAGVRNEQF
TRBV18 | ASSRQVEQPQH
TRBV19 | ASSIFTGAEAF
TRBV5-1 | ASSLERAKNIQY
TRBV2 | ASSRGQDNSPLH
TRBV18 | ASSPPRQGETQY
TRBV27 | ASSYPPESGIDRGRGTDTQY
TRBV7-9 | ASSPTTDRAGNTIY
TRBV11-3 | ASSLAGSGNTIY
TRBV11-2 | ASSGGLNSPLH
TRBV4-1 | ASSQGTVITYNEQF
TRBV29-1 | SVRGTGGSGELF
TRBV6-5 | ASSYGPSGANQPQH
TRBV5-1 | ASSPHSGTSGTDTQY
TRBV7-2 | ASSLALGGSYNEQF
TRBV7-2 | ASRFGGGETQY
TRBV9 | ASSEGLAGGGSTYEQY
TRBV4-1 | ASSSRGGNTIY
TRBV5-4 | AGGTGGFQETQY
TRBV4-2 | ASSQTLGGAYEQY
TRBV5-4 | ASSSYRDRVGETQY
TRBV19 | ASSTTGGNSPLH
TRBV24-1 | ATSDSGQGWSGELF
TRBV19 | ASRFGGQETQY
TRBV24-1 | ATSDLGLAGTGTQY
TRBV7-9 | ASSLAGTYNSPLH
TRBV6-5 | ASSYSGTGTYEQY
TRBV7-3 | ASSLNPGTYEQY
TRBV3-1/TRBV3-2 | ASSPSQRSSGSAGELF
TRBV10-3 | AASPGTSYNEQF
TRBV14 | ASSQYRGANTEAF
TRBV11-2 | ASSLDLWGADSYNEQF